The rows below give T cell receptor beta chains drawn from one sample of a study of OX40 agonist ivuxolimab in advanced cancers. TCRdb keeps only in-frame clones here, not all; method: immunoSEQ multiplex PCR. The table records 40,000 to 60,000 clones, around nine tenths of them present only once. The sample in question was CD4+ or CD8+ T cells sorted from blood, obtained in a trial of the OX40 agonist ivuxolimab. The receptors were sampled from an adult with an advanced solid tumor such as melanoma, head and neck, liver or kidney cancer. Both conserved end residues are part of each CDR3. Each record gives: D gene, clone size, V gene, J gene, CDR3 DNA, CDR3 protein. The D gene is left open where the match is weak. Some rows mark clone size as missing; the rest say once, few, many or name a class of expanded clone.

>TRBD2|once|TRBV19|TRBJ2-5
TGTGCCAGTAGACCGAGCGGGGAGGAGACCCAGTACTTC
CASRPSGEETQYF
>.|.|TRBV7-8|TRBJ2-3
TGTGCCAGCAGCGCCGGACCGGGGGATACGCAGTATTTT
CASSAGPGDTQYF
>.|once|TRBV14|TRBJ1-3
TGTGCCAGCAGCCTGTACGCAGATACTGGAAACACCATATATTTT
CASSLYADTGNTIYF
>.|.|TRBV15|TRBJ1-5
TGTGCCATCTCCGGCGGAGATAGCAATCAGCCCCAGCATTTT
CAISGGDSNQPQHF
>.|.|TRBV5-6|TRBJ2-2
TGTGCCAGCAGCTTCGGGACGCAGATCCTCGGCGGGGAGCTGTTTTTT
CASSFGTQILGGELFF
>.|.|TRBV27|TRBJ1-5
TGTGCCAGCAGTTTAGGAGGTCAGCCCCAGCATTTT
CASSLGGQPQHF
>.|.|TRBV5-1|TRBJ1-1
TGCGCCAGCAGCACACAGGGAGACACTGAAGCTTTCTTT
CASSTQGDTEAFF
>.|.|TRBV6-6|TRBJ1-5
TGTGCCAGCCTCCCAGAAGCCCGAGGGAGCAATCAGCCCCAGCATTTT
CASLPEARGSNQPQHF
>TRBD1|once|TRBV28|TRBJ1-1
TGTGCCAGCAGATACGGCCCGGACAGGGGGAACACTGAAGCTTTCTTT
CASRYGPDRGNTEAFF
>.|.|TRBV28|TRBJ2-2
TGTGCCAGCAGTTTATTAGAGCCGGCCGGGGAGCTGTTTTTT
CASSLLEPAGELFF
>.|.|TRBV7-2|TRBJ2-1
TGTGCCAGCAGCTTTGAGATTATGGGGGCGCTTGGAAATGAGCAGTTCTTC
CASSFEIMGALGNEQFF
>.|.|TRBV4-2|TRBJ2-5
TGTGCCAGCAGCCAAGATTTTGAGGTAGAGACCCAGTACTTC
CASSQDFEVETQYF
>.|.|TRBV25-1|TRBJ2-7
TGTGCCAGCAGTGATTCGACTGCCCGGGGTTACGAGCAGTACTTC
CASSDSTARGYEQYF
>TRBD2|once|TRBV7-3|TRBJ2-1
TGTGCCAGCAGCTTAATGGTAGCGGGAAACAATGAGCAGTTCTTC
CASSLMVAGNNEQFF
>TRBD1|.|TRBV5-4|TRBJ1-3
TGTGCCAGCAGCTGGGAGGGGGCCCGTATTCCCGGCGGTGGAAACACCATATATTTT
CASSWEGARIPGGGNTIYF
>TRBD1|.|TRBV19|TRBJ1-5
TGTGCCAGTAGTATTGGAATCGTGGGACAGAGAGGTGGCAATCAGCCCCAGCATTTT
CASSIGIVGQRGGNQPQHF
>.|.|TRBV7-3|TRBJ1-1
TGTGCCAGCAGACCCCGGGTGACTGAAGCTTTCTTT
CASRPRVTEAFF
>.|.|TRBV4-1|TRBJ1-1
TGCGCCAGCAGCCAATACTTGAACACTGAAGCTTTCTTT
CASSQYLNTEAFF
>.|.|TRBV5-1|TRBJ1-1
TGCGCCAGCAGCCCCGCTTCGAACACTGAAGCTTTCTTT
CASSPASNTEAFF
>.|.|TRBV30|TRBJ2-2
TGTGCCTGGAGTGTAAGGGGTACTAACACCGGGGAGCTGTTTTTT
CAWSVRGTNTGELFF
>.|.|TRBV19|TRBJ1-2
TGTGCCAGTAACGAAAACCCTCGGGGGGACTATGGCTACACCTTC
CASNENPRGDYGYTF
>.|.|TRBV7-9|TRBJ1-4
TGTGCCAGCAGCCTCTCATTTAGGTTTGCAACTAATGAAAAACTGTTTTTT
CASSLSFRFATNEKLFF
>.|.|TRBV2|TRBJ1-4
TGTGCCAGCAGCCAGGGGATTTCTGAAAAACTGTTTTTT
CASSQGISEKLFF
>.|.|TRBV27|TRBJ1-2
TGTGCCAGTCGAACAACAGGAAGGGACTATGGCTACACCTTC
CASRTTGRDYGYTF
>TRBD2|.|TRBV7-6|TRBJ2-3
TGTGCCAGCAGCTCCCGGGGGGAGTTGGATACGCAGTATTTT
CASSSRGELDTQYF
>.|.|TRBV15|TRBJ1-4
TGTGCCACCAGCAGGAACCTGGGTAATGAAAAACTGTTTTTT
CATSRNLGNEKLFF
>.|.|TRBV28|TRBJ1-5
TGTGCCAGCAGTTTGGTGGAGGGAGATCAGCCCCAGCATTTT
CASSLVEGDQPQHF
>.|once|TRBV6-5|TRBJ1-1
TGTGCCAGCAGCCAGGCCAGGAACACTGAAGCTTTCTTT
CASSQARNTEAFF
>.|.|TRBV18|TRBJ1-2
TGTGCCAGCTCCCCAGCGGGCGGATTCTATGGCTACACCTTC
CASSPAGGFYGYTF
>.|once|TRBV27|TRBJ2-5
TGTGCCAGCAGTTTACTCGGGGGCGCGGAAGAGACCCAGTACTTC
CASSLLGGAEETQYF
>.|.|TRBV6-5|TRBJ1-2
TGTGCCAGCAGTCAGTATTCTCTGGATTATGGCTACACCTTC
CASSQYSLDYGYTF
>.|.|TRBV6-5|TRBJ1-2
TGTGCCAGCAGTTACACTCGGTCGGGTGGCTACACCTTC
CASSYTRSGGYTF
>TRBD1|.|TRBV7-9|TRBJ1-1
TGTGCCAGCAGCTTATCGGCAGGGGGACCCACTGAAGCTTTCTTT
CASSLSAGGPTEAFF
>TRBD1|.|TRBV29-1|TRBJ2-1
TGCAGCGCAGAACAGGGGAGCTCCTACAATGAGCAGTTCTTC
CSAEQGSSYNEQFF
>.|.|TRBV5-6|TRBJ2-1
TGTGCCAGCAGCTTGGATTACCGGGGGCCCGCCTACAATGAGCAGTTCTTC
CASSLDYRGPAYNEQFF
>TRBD1|.|TRBV5-6|TRBJ1-1
TGTGCCAGCAGCCCCCGCCTTCGCAGGGGGCCCCTTGAAGCTTTCTTT
CASSPRLRRGPLEAFF
>TRBD1|.|TRBV7-9|TRBJ1-2
TGTGCCAGCAGCATACAGGGGCCCTATGGCTACACCTTC
CASSIQGPYGYTF
>TRBD1|.|TRBV5-1|TRBJ1-2
TGCGCCAGCAGCCACCACAGGGGGCCGAGCTATGGCTACACCTTC
CASSHHRGPSYGYTF
>.|.|TRBV5-6|TRBJ2-5
TGTGCCAGCAGCTTGATGGTGACAGGAAAAGAGACCCAGTACTTC
CASSLMVTGKETQYF
>.|.|TRBV5-8|TRBJ1-1
TGTGCCAGCATCCCAGATCCGAGGATGAACACTGAAGCTTTCTTT
CASIPDPRMNTEAFF
>TRBD2|.|TRBV7-9|TRBJ2-5
TGTGCCAGCAGCTCACGGGAGGGTGAGACCCAGTACTTC
CASSSREGETQYF
>.|.|TRBV7-6|TRBJ2-5
TGTGCCAGCAGCCTCAGGGTGCGGGAGACCCAGTACTTC
CASSLRVRETQYF
>.|.|TRBV2|TRBJ2-7
TGTGCCAGCAGTGTTTATAGATTGGCCTACGAGCAGTACTTC
CASSVYRLAYEQYF
>.|.|TRBV13|TRBJ2-7
TGTGCCAGCAGCGAGGAGGGGAGAACCTACGAGCAGTACTTC
CASSEEGRTYEQYF
>.|.|TRBV9|TRBJ1-3
TGTGCCAGCAGCCCCAACGCCCAGGGCCCCTTGGGTGGAAACACCATATATTTT
CASSPNAQGPLGGNTIYF
>.|.|TRBV27|TRBJ2-2
TGTGCCAGCTCCTTTGGCGGGGAGCTGTTTTTT
CASSFGGELFF
>.|.|TRBV6-6|TRBJ1-4
TGTGCCAGCCGGGGGGAGGATGAAAAACTGTTTTTT
CASRGEDEKLFF
>.|.|TRBV7-9|TRBJ1-1
TGTGCCAGCAGCTTACCCACCCGGACAGTTGAAGCTTTCTTT
CASSLPTRTVEAFF
>.|.|TRBV15|TRBJ2-1
TGTGCCACCAGCGGGACCATGGGGGGCGAGCAGTTCTTC
CATSGTMGGEQFF
>.|.|TRBV2|TRBJ2-1
TGTGCCACCCCTGGGCGATGGGGTGAGCAGTTCTTC
CATPGRWGEQFF
>.|.|TRBV19|TRBJ1-4
TGTGCCAGTAGAGCTAGAGGGATTAATGAAAAACTGTTTTTT
CASRARGINEKLFF